This TCR beta chain came from a study of blood T cells in healthy people across ages. The second PCR ran roughly 6 to 11 cycles with a sample-barcoded 5' primer and J-beta primers. A template-switch adaptor containing 12 random nucleotides labeled each cDNA molecule. At least 3 million CDR3-containing paired-end reads were obtained per sample. One entry per CDR3 protein results from TCRdb running MiXCR on the 5' RACE reads. The data contain 1.5 million to 2 million distinct CDR3 sequences, 28% of them seen just once; the ten biggest clones take up about 7.7%. This clonotype was observed a handful of times. Its matching antigen is unknown. Whole-study findings and limits: Unknown CMV status may confound age-related changes in expanded clones. Higher diversity and more naive CD4+ cells were features of long-lived donors, compared to aged donors.

Trimming stripped 2 bases from V and 0 bases from J, with 14 bases between. The germline CDR1 and CDR2 sequences are DFQATT and SNEGSKA (reference sequence). The CDR3 totals 15 residues. The chain is built from TRBV20-1 and TRBJ2-7; D ambiguous. The clonotype comes from a woman between 25 and 40 years old in good health. Sequences were obtained from blood. Here the CDR3 reads CSARTPDGYSYEQYF. CDR3 bases: TGCAGTGCTAGAACACCGGACGGATACTCCTACGAGCAGTACTTC.